This TCR beta chain stems from a study of blood T cell repertoires in COVID-19. Study at large: COVID-19 samples collected from the United States, Italy and Spain covered acute and convalescent phases. PBMCs, B-cell-depleted T cells, or T cells were the source of the cDNA or gDNA that made up the material.

Sequencing used immunoSEQ multiplex PCR; TCRdb keeps in-frame clones, though not all of them. The sample shows under 350,000 clones, 85% to 90% of them seen only once. This clone was picked up one time. Enrollees, 18 to 89 years old, lived in 24 US areas. Participants were placed into cohorts based on the clinical history they reported. CDR1 and CDR2 (germline): KGHSY, FQNENV. The V end was cut by 2 bases, the J end by 8 bases, with 10 bases between. This CDR3 is built from 13 residues. The sequence was collected from a woman aged 60-75 years who had recovered from COVID-19. The V and J genes are TRBV16 and TRBJ2-1; D perhaps matches TRBD2 (6 bases). Sequenced sample: PBMCs or T cells enriched from blood (not recorded which). Here the CDR3 reads CASSQGPGDEQFF. CDR3 sequence (DNA): TGTGCCAGCAGCCAAGGTCCGGGGGATGAGCAGTTCTTC.